The sequence of this T cell receptor beta chain was determined in a study of CD8+ T cells in alopecia areata (dated by TCRdb to between 2018 and 2020). Regarding the research as a whole: In both human patients and the C3H/HeJ mouse model, the study applied high-throughput TCRbeta sequencing to look at T cell clonal expansion in alopecia areata. immunoSEQ multiplex PCR using 35 Vbeta forward primers and 13 Jbeta reverse primers was used to amplify TCRbeta CDR3 regions. The RNA source kit depended on sample type: the PAXgene miRNA kit for fixed scalp, the miRNeasy kit for PBMCs, and the RNeasy kit for mouse skin. Clonality in the scalp was compared among normal scalp (n=4), patchy alopecia areata scalp (n=8), and alopecia totalis/universalis scalp (n=8). On the human side, TCRbeta sequencing was run on scalp tissue and on sorted CD4+ and CD8+ peripheral blood T cells from healthy controls and from alopecia areata patients with either patchy or totalis/universalis disease. What the authors observed across the whole study: Unlike mouse skin, which is dominated by gammadelta T cells, normal human skin has resident alphabeta T cells that are also sequenced, and this complicates analysis of the scalp TCR repertoire. Compared with normal scalp, lesional scalp, particularly in alopecia totalis/universalis, had higher clonality and more expanded CD8+ clones, which suggests antigenic drive. Shared TCR sequences between patients were less evident than in mice, which may be partly attributable to HLA diversity in the patient population.

Lesional scalp punch biopsies and peripheral blood were obtained from alopecia areata patients. PBMCs were isolated by density centrifugation and stained for CD3, CD4 and CD8, and CD4+ and CD8+ T cells were sorted on a FACSAria. The untreated alopecia areata patients were recruited through a multicenter biomarker study. Blood CD8+ T cells from a few biomarker-study patients were further sorted into NKG2D-low and NKG2D-high fractions. From cysteine to phenylalanine, the CDR3 is 17 amino acids long. Solely the CDR3 DNA is kept, with 51 bases framed from the first base. CDR1 and CDR2 were assigned from the germline V gene as MDHEN and SYDVKM. V and J lose 4 bases and 2 bases, and a span of 21 bases separates them. Library preparation used the immunoSEQ multiplex PCR assay. RNA was extracted from all samples and reverse transcribed into cDNA, which served as template for TCR sequencing. SuperScript III was used for first-strand cDNA synthesis, primed with a 2:1 mix of oligo-dT and random hexamers. A synthetic immune receptor repertoire was used to gauge amplification bias, and whatever bias remained was removed computationally. The study's processing was this. Raw reads were preprocessed to remove errors, and CDR3 was defined by IMGT conventions from the conserved cysteine to phenylalanine. To get clonality, Shannon entropy was normalized by log2 of the number of productive unique TCRs and the result was subtracted from 1. Scalp TCRbeta sequences were cross-referenced with sorted blood CD4 and CD8 repertoires so that the CD4 or CD8 identity of scalp clones could be inferred. TCRdb holds this immuneACCESS table with in-frame rearrangements only. Some clones are missing; in checked studies, unresolved V genes explain under half, and the rest has no known cause. That table furnishes V, J and clone size, whereas the DNA furnished D and trimming. This sample is represented by about 23,000 clones; 52% of them were singletons. The ten most abundant clones make up roughly a third of the sample.

The table lists this clone with a few counts. Its antigen is unknown. The sample holds no much larger clone one base away, and base qualities are not on file. This receptor was taken from a human donor with alopecia areata. The chain is assembled from TRBV28 and TRBJ2-7; D gene: possibly TRBD2, on 6 matching bases. The source material was NKG2D-high CD8+ T cells sorted from blood. The sample's cell subset or site, from its label and the paper: sorted CD8+ NKG2D-high blood T cells. The CDR3 reads CASSSQRESSRAYEQYF. The bases read TGTGCCAGCAGTTCCCAACGGGAGTCTAGCAGAGCCTACGAGCAGTACTTC.